The next 24 T cell receptor beta chains were all read from a single sample in a study of T cells in Graves' hyperthyroidism and ophthalmopathy. It was RNA transcripts that yielded the amplified TCR beta CDR3 regions. First-round RT-PCR targeting the TCR CDR3 was performed with the HTBI primer set. TCRdb analysed the multiplex PCR reads with MiXCR anew, one entry per CDR3 protein. The sample consists of about 360,000 distinct CDR3 sequences, about a fifth of them appearing once. The sequencing sample was made of blood. The receptors were sampled from a woman aged 18 to 35 with Graves' hyperthyroidism.

This clonotype was found many times. The rearrangement uses TRBV12-3 or TRBV12-4 and TRBJ1-2; D is possibly TRBD1 (6 bases). V lost 5 bases and J 8 bases, leaving 21 bases between the germline ends. The CDR3 is 15 residues long. CDR3 sequence reads: CASSRPSGVLGGYTF. The CDR3 DNA follows: TGTGCCAGCAGTAGGCCCTCAGGGGTACTAGGGGGCTACACCTTC.

Many counts were recorded for this clonotype. V and J are TRBV6-4 and TRBJ2-1; no firm D call. The V and J ends lost 2 bases and 8 bases respectively, with 13 bases between them. This CDR3 has 14 amino acids. In germline, CDR1 is MRHNA, CDR2 SNTAGT. Here the CDR3 DNA reads TGTGCCAGCAGTGACCGGTATTCGAGCTATGAGCAGTTCTTC. Its translation is CASSDRYSSYEQFF.

V and J are TRBV6-2 or TRBV6-3 and TRBJ1-1; D unclear. Trimming took 6 bases from V and 6 from J, leaving 14 bases between them. CDR3 length equals 13 residues. The germline V gene has CDR1 MNHEY and CDR2 SVGEGT. CDR3 DNA sequence: TGTGCCAGCAGCGGGGTTCGGAAGTCTGAAGCTTTCTTT. Translating gives CASSGVRKSEAFF.

This clonotype was recorded at least ten times. Written as DNA, the CDR3 is TGTGCCACCAGCCGGACCGGAACGGGGGGAAACCAAGAGACCCAGTACTTC. It encodes CATSRTGTGGNQETQYF. This chain uses TRBV15 with TRBJ2-5; 7 nucleotides match TRBD2. The CDR3 spans 17 residues. Germline values: CDR1 LNHNV, CDR2 YYDKDF (reference sequence). V was pared by 5 bases and J by 0 bases, with 12 bases of the junction left unmatched.

The sample holds many counts of this clonotype. The chain employs TRBV7-6 and TRBJ1-5, with D possibly matching TRBD1 (6 bases). This CDR3 has 15 residues. Germline V gene lookup returns CDR1 SGHVS and CDR2 FNYEAQ. V shed 5 bases and J shed 3 bases, with 14 bases lying between them. As DNA, the CDR3 is TGTGCCAGCAGCCCCCAGGGGTCCCCCAATCAGCCCCAGCATTTT. This translates into CASSPQGSPNQPQHF.

In this sample, this clonotype turned up many times. The chain joins TRBV7-8 to TRBJ1-1; D uncertain. Per the germline V gene, CDR1 is SGHVS and CDR2 is FQNEAQ. This CDR3 is 16 amino acids long. The V end was cut by 6 bases, the J end by 1 base, with 18 bases between. DNA of the CDR3: TGTGCCAGCAGACCCACGGTAGGCAGGAAGAACACTGAAGCTTTCTTT. This encodes CASRPTVGRKNTEAFF.

The table lists this clonotype with many counts. This sequence joins TRBV7-6 and TRBJ1-1; 7 nucleotides agree with TRBD1. V was clipped by 5 bases and J by 0 bases; unmatched bases: 6. The CDR3 is 15 residues long. The germline V gene has CDR1 SGHVS and CDR2 FNYEAQ. The CDR3 DNA follows: TGTGCCAGCAGCCCAGGGGGGGCGATGAACACTGAAGCTTTCTTT. This translates into CASSPGGAMNTEAFF.

The chain joins TRBV7-9 to TRBJ2-5, with 8 bases that match TRBD2. This CDR3 region has 16 residues. Germline V lookup: CDR1 SEHNR, CDR2 FQNEAQ (reference sequence). J lost 3 bases, V lost 3 bases, and 9 bases had no gene match. The CDR3 DNA follows: TGTGCCAGCAGCTTCGGAGCGGGGGTTCAGGAAGAGACCCAGTACTTC. Amino acid sequence: CASSFGAGVQEETQYF.

Ten or more counts support this clonotype. The J gene is TRBJ1-2, the V gene TRBV6-2 or TRBV6-3; 7 nucleotides align to TRBD1. CDR3 length: 13 amino acids. Germline CDR1 is MNHEY and CDR2 is SVGEGT. The V segment lost 4 bases and the J segment 5 bases; nucleotides outside the gene matches: 4. CDR3 coding DNA: TGTGCCAGCAGTTTCACACAGGGGTATGGCTACACCTTC. Translated: CASSFTQGYGYTF.

This clonotype was detected many times. The chain has TRBV6-4 and TRBJ1-2, with TRBD1 matching over 12 bases. The V segment lost 8 bases and the J segment 7 bases; nucleotides outside the gene matches: 17. The CDR3 loop spans 17 amino acids. Germline CDR1 and CDR2: MRHNA and SNTAGT. CDR3 loop: CASGDRGLYLAPGGYTF. In nucleotides, the CDR3 is TGTGCCAGCGGGGACAGGGGGCTATATTTGGCCCCTGGTGGCTACACCTTC.

This clonotype was found many times. This sequence joins TRBV9 and TRBJ2-2; D is perhaps TRBD1 (6 bases). CDR1 and CDR2 (germline): SGDLS, YYNGEE. V lost 2 bases, J lost 7 bases, and 15 bases lay in between. The CDR3 sequence is 15 residues long. The DNA of the CDR3 is TGTGCCAGCAGCGTCAGAGGGGGAGTGAGCGGGGAGCTGTTTTTT. Its translation: CASSVRGGVSGELFF.

This clonotype was counted ten times or more. The V gene is TRBV5-1, the J gene TRBJ2-2, with no clear D. This CDR3 has 16 amino acids. V was trimmed by 0 bases and J by 0 bases, leaving 9 bases between them. Germline V gene lookup returns CDR1 SGHRS and CDR2 YFSETQ. CDR3 loop: CASSLALGANTGELFF. Here the CDR3 DNA reads TGCGCCAGCAGCTTGGCTCTCGGCGCGAACACCGGGGAGCTGTTTTTT.

This clonotype was observed a handful of times. The chain uses TRBV9 and TRBJ2-2; 10 nucleotides match TRBD1. The CDR3 contains 16 residues. The germline V gene encodes CDR1 SGDLS and CDR2 YYNGEE. V lost 0 bases and J lost 6; bases outside the gene matches: 5. The CDR3 DNA follows: TGTGCCAGCAGCGTAGGGGGGACAGGGGTTGCCGGGGAGCTGTTTTTT. This codes for CASSVGGTGVAGELFF.

This clonotype was seen many times. The chain has TRBV2 and TRBJ1-1, with 7 bases matching TRBD1. Germline V lookup: CDR1 SNHLY, CDR2 FYNNEI. The CDR3 totals 13 residues. V shed 8 bases and J 5 bases; nucleotides not matched to a gene: 8. CDR3 protein: CASGRQGRTEAFF. Written as DNA, the CDR3 is TGTGCCAGCGGAAGACAGGGTAGGACTGAAGCTTTCTTT.

This clonotype appeared many times. At one of its ends the junction is not consistent with the germline gene, which may arise from a read error. V gene TRBV6-5 combines with J gene TRBJ1-1, with 10 nucleotides matching TRBD1. The CDR3 length is 17 residues. Germline-derived CDR1 and CDR2 are MNHEY and SVGAGI. CDR3 coding DNA: TGTGCCAGCAGTTACGACAGGGGGCTGGGGTTAGACACTGAAGTTTTCTTT. Its protein product is CASSYDRGLGLDTEVFF.

Turning to this clonotype: A much larger clone differs by one base, so this may be a read error. This chain connects TRBV10-3 to TRBJ1-1, with D tentatively TRBD1 (5 bases). V lost 2 bases and J lost 7, with 11 bases in between. The CDR3 is 13 amino acids. From germline, CDR1 is ENHRY and CDR2 SYGVKD. The CDR3 is CAISEGQGGEAFF. The CDR3 coding sequence is TGTGCCATCAGTGAGGGTCAGGGCGGTGAAGCTTTCTTT.

This clonotype was observed many times. The CDR3 sequence: CASSVTGTQETQYF. In nucleotides, the CDR3 is TGCGCCAGCAGCGTGACAGGAACACAAGAGACCCAGTACTTC. The gene calls are TRBV5-1 and TRBJ2-5; D may be TRBD1 (6 bases). Germline V lookup: CDR1 SGHRS, CDR2 YFSETQ. Trimming stripped 4 bases from V and 2 bases from J, with 12 bases between. This CDR3 region has 14 residues.

The genes are TRBV5-1 and TRBJ2-5, with 12 bases matching TRBD2. With V trimmed by 4 bases and J by 5 bases, 9 bases remained unmatched. The CDR3 has 16 residues. Germline V gene sequence: CDR1 SGHRS, CDR2 YFSETQ. Here the CDR3 reads CASSLLLAGGRETQYF. Here the CDR3 DNA reads TGCGCCAGCAGCCTCTTACTAGCGGGGGGCCGGGAGACCCAGTACTTC.

The table lists this clonotype with many counts. V usage is TRBV12-3 or TRBV12-4 and J usage is TRBJ2-7; D is ambiguous. V lost 0 bases and J 0 bases, leaving 9 bases between the germline ends. The CDR3 is 15 amino acids. The CDR3 DNA is TGTGCCAGCAGTTTAGCCCTGCTGAACTCCTACGAGCAGTACTTC. Translating it yields CASSLALLNSYEQYF.

This clonotype has ten or more counts. The rearrangement joins TRBV6-1 to TRBJ2-6; D is possibly TRBD1 or TRBD2 (7 bases each). The length of the CDR3 is 15 residues. Germline-derived CDR1 and CDR2 are MNHNS and SASEGT. The V end was cut by 6 bases, the J end by 4 bases, with 13 bases between. The CDR3 is CASRQGGTGANVLTF. DNA for the CDR3: TGTGCCAGCAGGCAGGGGGGGACAGGGGCCAACGTCCTGACTTTC.

This clonotype has a count of ten or more. The V and J genes are TRBV12-3 or TRBV12-4 and TRBJ2-7; 10 bases map to TRBD1. This CDR3 has 16 amino acids. V was pared by 4 bases and J by 3 bases, with 9 bases of the junction left unmatched. The DNA for the CDR3 is TGTGCCAGCAGTTCAACCGGGACAGGGGCGATCTACGAGCAGTACTTC. It codes for CASSSTGTGAIYEQYF.

The table lists this clonotype with many counts. V gene TRBV12-3 or TRBV12-4 combines with J gene TRBJ2-7, with TRBD2 matching 7 bases. V was pared by 11 bases and J by 2 bases, with 9 bases of the junction left unmatched. The CDR3 has 13 residues. As DNA, the CDR3 is TGTGCCTCTCGGGCGGGGGTACCCTACGAGCAGTACTTC. This codes for CASRAGVPYEQYF.

This clonotype was counted ten times or more. J is TRBJ2-2 and V is TRBV12-5; D is ambiguous. The V end was cut by 2 bases, the J end by 3 bases, with 13 bases between. This CDR3 has 16 amino acids. Germline V CDR1 and CDR2: LGHNT, FRNRAP. The CDR3 protein is CASGLILSRDTGELFF. DNA of the CDR3: TGTGCTAGTGGTTTGATACTATCGCGAGACACCGGGGAGCTGTTTTTT. The entire variable domain, with the rest obtained from reference TRBV12-5 and TRBJ2-2, is as follows: DARVTQTPRHKVTEMGQEVTMRCQPILGHNTVFWYRQTMMQGLELLAYFRNRAPLDDSGMPKDRFSAEMPDATLATLKIQPSEPRDSAVYFCASGLILSRDTGELFFGEGSRLTVL.

This clonotype was counted at least ten times. V usage is TRBV10-1 and J usage is TRBJ2-2; D is perhaps TRBD2 (5 bases). Germline V gene lookup returns CDR1 WNHNN and CDR2 SYGVQD (reference sequence). Between the trimmed V and J ends, which lost 5 bases and 1 base, there was a span of 8 bases. The length of the CDR3 is 14 residues. This CDR3 reads CASSRELNTGELFF. In DNA form, the CDR3 reads TGCGCCAGCAGTCGGGAACTGAACACCGGGGAGCTGTTTTTT.